The 21 T cell receptor beta chains below were found in one sample sequenced in a study of T cells in Graves' hyperthyroidism and ophthalmopathy (dated by TCRdb to between 2018 and 2021). The library was produced with multiplex PCR. Sequencing instrument: Illumina HiSeq 2000. TCR beta CDR3 regions were amplified from RNA transcripts. The TCR CDR3 was subjected to a first round of RT-PCR using the HTBI primer set and the Qiagen OneStep RT-PCR kit. Using fastp trimming at Q25 and MiXCR clonotype assembly, TCRdb reanalyzed the public sequencing data and kept in-frame beta chains. Identical CDR3 protein sequences are pooled into one entry, listed with their most common genes and DNA. A total of about 560,000 distinct CDR3 sequences appear in this sample, over 15% of them only once. The ten largest clonotypes hold 15% to 20% of the sample. The sample taken for sequencing was blood. These receptor sequences come from a woman under 30 with Graves' hyperthyroidism.

The sample holds many counts of this clonotype. The rearrangement joins TRBV12-3 or TRBV12-4 to TRBJ1-5, with 9 bases matching TRBD1. There are 16 residues in the CDR3. V shed 6 bases and J 1 base; nucleotides not matched to a gene: 7. The CDR3 sequence: CASSPVDRGSNQPQHF. CDR3 bases: TGTGCCAGCAGCCCAGTTGACAGGGGGAGCAATCAGCCCCAGCATTTT.

This clonotype was detected ten times or more. The CDR3 DNA follows: TGTGCCAGCAGTTACCTCGTAATAGGCCTCACCGGGGAGCTGTTTTTT. This codes for CASSYLVIGLTGELFF. The chain recombines TRBV6-6 with TRBJ2-2; the D is unclear. V gave up 2 bases and J gave up 4 bases, with 14 bases separating them. The CDR3 totals 16 residues. Germline V gives CDR1 MNHNY, CDR2 SVGAGI (reference sequence).

The sample holds a few counts of this clonotype. The J gene is TRBJ2-7, the V gene TRBV30; D gene uncertain. The CDR3 is 13 amino acids. Trimming removed 0 bases from V and 2 bases from J, with 8 bases in between. Germline-derived CDR1 and CDR2 are GTSNPN and SVGIG (reference sequence). The CDR3 here is CAWSVSDPYEQYF. CDR3 DNA: TGTGCCTGGAGTGTCTCGGACCCCTACGAGCAGTACTTC.

This chain connects TRBV13 to TRBJ1-1, with D tentatively TRBD1 (5 bases). The CDR3 is 15 residues long. V shed 4 bases and J shed 5 bases, with 17 bases lying between them. Germline CDR1 and CDR2: PRHDT and FYEKMQ (reference sequence). CDR3 DNA sequence: TGTGCCAGCAGCTCTGAGAGGAGAAGACAGACTGAAGCTTTCTTT. Residues: CASSSERRRQTEAFF.

The genes are TRBV6-2 or TRBV6-3 and TRBJ2-1, with 8 bases identical to TRBD1. This CDR3 has 14 residues. With V trimmed by 7 bases and J by 5 bases, 7 bases remained unmatched. Germline assignment: CDR1 MNHEY and CDR2 SVGEGT. The CDR3 sequence: CASIPGRGHNEQFF. CDR3 DNA sequence: TGTGCCAGCATCCCGGGCAGGGGGCACAATGAGCAGTTCTTC.

This clonotype was detected many times. This sequence joins TRBV7-2 and TRBJ1-2; D remains ambiguous. Germline-derived CDR1 and CDR2 are SGHTA and FQGNSA. The length of the CDR3 is 14 residues. Trimming shortened V by 4 bases and J by 5 bases, and 14 bases separated the two germline ends. The CDR3 loop is CASSSDGRNYGYTF. CDR3 in DNA: TGTGCCAGCAGCTCAGATGGACGGAATTATGGCTACACCTTC.

This clonotype was seen only a few times. V gene TRBV6-4 combines with J gene TRBJ2-5; 7 nucleotides line up with TRBD1. Germline-derived CDR1 and CDR2 are MRHNA and SNTAGT. Unmatched junction bases numbered 4, after V lost 0 bases and J lost 3 bases. The CDR3 is 15 amino acids. The CDR3, as DNA: TGTGCCAGCAGTGACTCTTTTGACAGGGAAGAGACCCAGTACTTC. It is translated as CASSDSFDREETQYF.

The chain is built from TRBV29-1 and TRBJ1-4; possible D gene TRBD1, 6 bases. CDR1 is SQVTM, CDR2 ANQGSEA, per germline. V lost 5 bases and J 8 bases, leaving 18 bases between the germline ends. The CDR3 extends over 14 amino acids. The CDR3 region is CSVPQGGSSEKLFF. The CDR3 DNA reads as TGCAGCGTTCCCCAAGGGGGGAGTTCGGAAAAACTGTTTTTT.

This clonotype has just a few counts. The chain recombines TRBV19 with TRBJ2-5, with D maybe TRBD2 (7 bases). In germline, CDR1 is LNHDA, CDR2 SQIVND (reference sequence). The V end was cut by 3 bases, the J end by 5 bases, with 22 bases between. CDR3 length: 17 amino acids. CDR3 DNA sequence: TGTGCCAGTAGTATCACCCCCCTCGGGGGGCTGTCGGAGACCCAGTACTTC. It encodes CASSITPLGGLSETQYF.

The sample holds many counts of this clonotype. The rearrangement joins TRBV9 to TRBJ1-1; TRBD1 matches at 7 bases. This CDR3 has 14 amino acids. CDR1 is SGDLS and CDR2 is YYNGEE in the germline V gene. With 5 bases clipped from V and 1 base from J, the junction kept 5 bases outside the gene matches. The CDR3 sequence is CASSPGTANTEAFF. The CDR3 DNA sequence: TGTGCCAGCAGTCCCGGGACAGCGAACACTGAAGCTTTCTTT.

This clonotype was found many times. The chain has TRBV20-1 and TRBJ2-1, with a weak D call TRBD2 (5 bases). The CDR3 covers 14 residues. CDR1 and CDR2 (germline): DFQATT, SNEGSKA (reference sequence). V was trimmed by 6 bases and J by 4 bases, leaving 16 bases between them. The CDR3 DNA is TGCAGTGCCCCCGAGAGGGAAGGTTACAATGAGCAGTTCTTC. This gives the protein CSAPEREGYNEQFF.

This sequence joins TRBV5-6 and TRBJ1-1, with D uncertain. The CDR3 is 15 residues long. CDR1 is SGHDT and CDR2 is YYEEEE in the germline V gene. Trimming shortened V by 4 bases and J by 5 bases, and 18 bases separated the two germline ends. The CDR3 reads CASSPLGFGETEAFF. Here the CDR3 DNA reads TGTGCCAGCAGCCCCCTTGGGTTCGGGGAGACTGAAGCTTTCTTT.

This clonotype was seen a handful of times. The chain carries TRBV20-1 and TRBJ2-7; 8 bases map to TRBD1. Germline V gene lookup returns CDR1 DFQATT and CDR2 SNEGSKA (reference sequence). J gave up 3 bases and V 5 bases, and 9 bases lay outside the gene matches. The CDR3 has 14 residues. CDR3 nucleotide sequence: TGCAGTGCTTCGGACAGGGTAATCATCTACGAGCAGTACTTC. Translating gives CSASDRVIIYEQYF.

This clonotype was observed a few times. This chain joins TRBV30 and TRBJ2-7, with TRBD1 matching 9 bases. This CDR3 is 15 amino acids long. V trimming: 3 bases; J trimming: 5 bases; junction bases outside the gene matches: 11. Per the germline V gene, CDR1 is GTSNPN and CDR2 is SVGIG (reference sequence). The CDR3: CAWRSGDREFHEQYF. The CDR3 nucleotides are TGTGCCTGGAGGTCCGGGGACAGGGAGTTCCACGAGCAGTACTTC. The full variable domain, rest sourced from reference TRBV30 and TRBJ2-7, is SQTIHQWPATLVQPVGSPLSLECTVEGTSNPNLYWYRQAAGRGLQLLFYSVGIGQISSEVPQNLSASRPQDRQFILSSKKLLLSDSGFYLCAWRSGDREFHEQYFGPGTRLTVT.

The chain links TRBV19 to TRBJ2-5; TRBD1 matches at 7 bases. After removal of 3 bases from V and 5 bases from J, the junction contained 3 bases not matched to a gene. From germline, CDR1 is LNHDA and CDR2 SQIVND (reference sequence). CDR3 size: 13 residues. Here the CDR3 reads CASSIGQVETQYF. CDR3 nucleotides: TGTGCCAGTAGTATCGGACAGGTCGAGACCCAGTACTTC.

This chain uses TRBV5-1 with TRBJ2-5; no reliable D call. The CDR3 spans 14 residues. From germline, CDR1 is SGHRS and CDR2 YFSETQ. V lost 2 bases to trimming and J lost 3 bases, with 11 bases between them. In DNA form, the CDR3 reads TGCGCCAGCAGCTTCCCCCAGGCCGAAGAGACCCAGTACTTC. This gives the protein CASSFPQAEETQYF.

This clonotype occurred many times. Its ends do not fully match the called genes, so a read error is possible. This chain connects TRBV29-1 to TRBJ1-4; 9 nucleotides match TRBD1. The CDR3 has 14 residues. The germline CDR1 and CDR2 sequences are SQVTM and ANQGSEA. DNA of the CDR3: TGCAGCGTGGAAGACGGGACAGGGACTGAAAAACTGTTTTTT. It yields the protein CSVEDGTGTEKLFF.

The chain joins TRBV19 to TRBJ1-5; 7 bases line up with TRBD1. The trim removed 4 bases at V and 6 bases at J, leaving 6 bases unmatched. The CDR3 contains 14 residues. In germline, CDR1 is LNHDA, CDR2 SQIVND (reference sequence). CDR3 sequence reads: CASSTGQEFQPQHF. The CDR3 DNA sequence: TGTGCCAGTAGTACCGGACAGGAGTTTCAGCCCCAGCATTTT.

This clonotype has more than one count but fewer than ten. A much more abundant neighbour one base away suggests this may be a read error. The rearrangement uses TRBV10-3 and TRBJ2-2; D not certain. Per germline, CDR1 ENHRY and CDR2 SYGVKD. V was trimmed by 3 bases and J by 5 bases, leaving 1 base between them. The length of the CDR3 is 11 residues. In DNA form, the CDR3 reads TGTGCCATCAGTGAAACCGGGGAGCTGTTTTTT. It encodes CAISETGELFF.

Many counts were recorded for this clonotype. This sequence joins TRBV12-3 or TRBV12-4 and TRBJ2-5; no definite D call. The CDR3 runs to 13 residues. Trimming removed 1 base at V and 5 bases at J, with 8 bases between. Here the CDR3 DNA reads TGTGCCAGCAGTTTAGAGGTGTGGGAGACCCAGTACTTC. It is translated as CASSLEVWETQYF.

As regards this clonotype: A single base separates this from a much larger clone, so it may be a read error. For the CDR3, the DNA is TGTGCCAGCAGCTTAATAGAAGAGACCCAGTTCTTC. Amino acids: CASSLIEETQFF. V and J are TRBV7-9 and TRBJ2-5; D is uncertain. The J call is in doubt because the DNA end fits TRBJ2-1 better. Germline CDR1 and CDR2: SEHNR and FQNEAQ (reference sequence). The CDR3 sequence is 12 residues long.